This T cell receptor beta chain was observed in a study of regulatory and conventional T cells in RAG deficiency (dated by TCRdb to about 2017). Broadly, across the study: The study used high-throughput TCR beta sequencing to compare repertoire diversity and composition of Treg, conventional CD4+ and CD8+ T cells between RAG-deficient patients and healthy controls. What the study reported, not specific to this receptor: Sorted CD25-high CD127-low cells from Omenn syndrome patients may represent peripherally activated cells rather than bona fide Treg cells. Markedly lower Shannon entropy and higher Simpson indices were observed in RAG-deficient patients than in control T-cell subpopulations. Compared with controls, Omenn syndrome and CID/AS patients had approximately 97-fold fewer unique TCR beta sequences in Treg cells, but only approximately 10-fold fewer in the other subsets. All patient T-cell subsets had shorter CDR3 lengths; Omenn syndrome patients showed >80% Treg-Tconv repertoire overlap at nucleotide and amino acid level. For some subjects, some analyses of T-cell subsets were not performed.

The table lists this clone with a few counts. Its antigen has not been determined. Qualities for individual bases were not recorded, and no much larger clone is one base off. Before genomic DNA extraction, conventional CD4+ T cells were purified from blood as CD25-low CD127-high cells. Several healthy control donors were used as the comparison group for repertoire analyses. Libraries were built with the immunoSEQ multiplex PCR assay. Rearranged TCR beta chain products were amplified from the genomic DNA of sorted T-cell subsets and were then sequenced. The source study handled its data this way. Shannon entropy and Simpson indices were used to quantify the repertoire diversity of productive TCR beta rearrangements. Clonal expansion was assessed by the summed frequency of the 100 most abundant productive TCR beta clonotypes among total reads. The TRB repertoires were evaluated with a self-reactivity index based on amino acid usage at CDR3beta positions 6 and 7. Repertoire analyses used two-way ANOVA; flow cytometric analyses used Student t or Mann-Whitney tests. TCRdb mirrors the immuneACCESS table, restricted to in-frame sequences. Some clones are absent from its copies; in checked studies, under half trace to an unresolved V gene, and the reason for the others is unknown. The V and J calls and the clone size are those of that table, but D and trimming were determined from the DNA. Within this sample are roughly 12,000 clones, with 85% to 95% of them counted one time only. Of the sample, approximately 1% is held by the ten largest clones.

This sample also appeared in a second study, on regulatory T cells. The second study's authors report: The multiplex PCR relied on 52 forward TRBV primers and 13 reverse TRBJ primers, and amplification bias was corrected through assay-based and computational methods. Patient repertoires showed restricted unique TRB V-J pairs and skewed V and J gene usage, most marked in regulatory T cells. Between CD3G-deficient patients and healthy controls, the study compared T-cell receptor beta repertoires in sorted regulatory T cells, conventional CD4+ T cells and CD8+ T cells. Peripheral blood mononuclear cells were isolated by Ficoll density separation. Rearranged TRB loci were amplified from genomic DNA by multiplex PCR within the immunoSEQ assay. Sequencing of the TRB amplicons was done on an Illumina HiSeq platform. Custom algorithms error-filtered the raw sequences and aligned them to reference gene sequences, after which the immunoSEQ online tools were used for analysis. Frequencies of productive and nonproductive TRB rearrangements were assessed among unique sequences as well as among total sequences. For group comparisons, t tests, Mann-Whitney tests or two-way ANOVA were performed in Prism software.

This receptor was taken from a human donor in good health. The specimen was CD4+ effector T cells sorted from blood.

Read as DNA, the sequence is TGTGCCTGGAGCCCCAAAACAGGGGGCGCGGCTGGCTACACCTTC. This gives the protein CAWSPKTGGAAGYTF. The chain joins TRBV30 to TRBJ1-2, with 9 junctional bases fitting TRBD1. As encoded in the germline V gene (reference sequence), CDR1 is GTSNPN while CDR2 is SVGIG. Trimming accounts for 3 bases at V and 7 bases at J, while the number of junction bases matched to no gene is 12. Taken from cysteine to phenylalanine, the CDR3 has 15 residues. The kept DNA is CDR3 alone, 45 bases in frame from the first base.